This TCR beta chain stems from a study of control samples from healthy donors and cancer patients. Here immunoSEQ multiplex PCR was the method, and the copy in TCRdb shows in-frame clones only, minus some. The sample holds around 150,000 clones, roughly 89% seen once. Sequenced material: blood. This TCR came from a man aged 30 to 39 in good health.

CDR3 region: CASSYGLAGTYEQYF. CDR3 DNA sequence: TGTGCCAGCAGTTACGGTTTAGCGGGAACCTACGAGCAGTACTTC. The genes are TRBV6-5 and TRBJ2-7, with TRBD2 matching 8 bases. This CDR3 is built from 15 residues. The J segment lost 2 bases and the V segment lost 2 bases, leaving 5 bases of the junction unmatched. Germline V gives CDR1 MNHEY, CDR2 SVGAGI.